This entry lists 8 T cell receptor beta chains sequenced from one sample in a study of shared T cell receptors in the human thymus. TCRdb's table, derived via immunoSEQ multiplex PCR, lists solely in-frame clones and lacks some. Of hundreds of thousands of clones listed, 85% to 95% were seen once; the top ten hold around 0.018%. The sample taken for sequencing was thymocytes. Every receptor here comes from a human donor.

DNA for the CDR3: TGTGCCAGCAGCTTAGGGGGAGGGGAGGGACCGAGTCCCAAAGCTTTCTTT. Translated, it gives CASSLGGGEGPSPKAFF. The chain is built from TRBV11-2 and TRBJ1-1, with a possible D match to TRBD1 (5 bases). The CDR3 is 17 residues long. Trimming removed 1 base from V and 9 bases from J, with 24 bases in between. Germline loops: CDR1 SGHAT, CDR2 FQNNGV.

This clone was detected only once. This chain connects TRBV28 to TRBJ2-7, with TRBD2 matching over 9 bases. V lost 3 bases and J lost 5; bases outside the gene matches: 2. The CDR3 has 13 residues. CDR1 MDHEN and CDR2 SYDVKM come from the germline V gene. The CDR3 region has the DNA TGTGCCAGCAGTTTTGCGGGAGGGGACGAGCAGTACTTC. It encodes CASSFAGGDEQYF.

V is TRBV30 and J is TRBJ1-1; D possibly corresponds to TRBD1 (6 bases). The CDR3 length is 13 residues. CDR1 and CDR2 from the germline V gene are GTSNPN and SVGIG (reference sequence). V lost 5 bases and J 8 bases, leaving 18 bases between the germline ends. The CDR3 region is CAWFLTGYLEAFF. The DNA of the CDR3 is TGTGCCTGGTTTCTCACAGGGTATTTGGAAGCTTTCTTT.

J is TRBJ2-7 and V is TRBV7-6; 10 bases are shared with TRBD2. J gave up 0 bases and V 1 base, and 12 bases lay outside the gene matches. The germline gives CDR1 SGHVS, CDR2 FNYEAQ. The CDR3 covers 19 residues. The CDR3 sequence: CASSLGLGTSVGSSYEQYF. CDR3 DNA sequence: TGTGCCAGCAGCTTAGGTCTGGGGACTAGCGTGGGATCCTCCTACGAGCAGTACTTC.

V usage is TRBV4-1 and J usage is TRBJ2-3; 11 bases match TRBD2. CDR1 MGHRA and CDR2 YSYEKL come from the germline V gene. The V segment lost 3 bases and the J segment 5 bases; nucleotides outside the gene matches: 4. The CDR3 loop spans 15 amino acids. The CDR3 nucleotides read TGCGCCAGCAGCCATGCTAGCGGGAGGATAGATACGCAGTATTTT. Protein product: CASSHASGRIDTQYF.

The CDR3 coding sequence is TGCGCCAGCAGCCTTGGACTCCGGGACAGGGAATCAGGATATGGCTACACCTTC. Residues: CASSLGLRDRESGYGYTF. The genes are TRBV5-1 and TRBJ1-2; 9 bases are a match to TRBD1. CDR3 length: 18 amino acids. Germline trimming cut 4 bases from V and 5 bases from J; bases unmatched to any gene: 18. CDR1 is SGHRS, CDR2 YFSETQ, per germline.

This chain connects TRBV15 to TRBJ1-4; 7 bases match TRBD1. The germline gives CDR1 LNHNV, CDR2 YYDKDF (reference sequence). The junction had 7 bases not matched to a gene; V was cut back by 2 bases and J by 4 bases. CDR3 length: 16 residues. The CDR3 is CATSRHRDRVNEKLFF. The CDR3 DNA is TGTGCCACCAGCAGACACCGGGACAGAGTTAATGAAAAACTGTTTTTT.

The rearrangement joins TRBV13 to TRBJ1-2; D remains unclear. The V and J ends lost 4 bases and 4 bases respectively, with 13 bases between them. CDR3 length: 14 amino acids. The germline V gene encodes CDR1 PRHDT and CDR2 FYEKMQ (reference sequence). CDR3 nucleotides: TGTGCCAGCAGCTACCTACGACGGACCTATGGCTACACCTTC. Translating gives CASSYLRRTYGYTF.